A selection of T cell receptor beta chains follows, all from one sample in a study of cytomegalovirus exposure and HLA in healthy donors. The data were produced by immunoSEQ multiplex PCR, yet TCRdb's version contains in-frame clones alone and is incomplete. Of under 200,000 clones listed, about 63% are singletons. What was sequenced was PBMCs. These receptors all come from a woman aged 40 to 50 in good health and CMV-seropositive. Both conserved end residues are part of each CDR3. D genes are given only for firm matches.

V	D	J	CDR3
TRBV27	.	TRBJ1-2	CASSSSRQRGYTF
TRBV4-3	.	TRBJ1-1	CASSQGGRGSGEAFF
TRBV27	.	.	CASSAIRGYEQYF
TRBV18	.	TRBJ1-3	CASSSEPNTIYF
TRBV27	TRBD1	TRBJ1-3	CASSWTGASSGNTIYF
TRBV18	TRBD1	TRBJ2-7	CASSPATGGPYEQYF
TRBV21-1	.	TRBJ1-1	CASSKRNWAQAFF
TRBV6-1	TRBD1	TRBJ2-7	CASSETTGSYEQYF
TRBV29-1	TRBD1	TRBJ1-1	CSVRQGPGTEAFF
TRBV18	.	TRBJ1-2	CASSTGSENYGYTF
TRBV25-1	.	TRBJ2-3	CASSHSGLTDTQYF
TRBV6-5	TRBD1	TRBJ2-7	CASSQPGQGRGQYF
TRBV19	TRBD1	TRBJ2-5	CASRTGTGGAETQYF
TRBV2	TRBD1	TRBJ2-7	CASRTGDEQYF
TRBV13	.	TRBJ1-2	CASSLTAGVGYTF
TRBV6-6	.	TRBJ2-3	CASTVRVAVTDTQYF
TRBV15	TRBD1	TRBJ1-4	CATSPGQGEKLFF
TRBV27	.	TRBJ1-2	CASSWTELKTNYGYTF
TRBV19	TRBD1	TRBJ1-5	CASSMRQGSNQPQHF
TRBV27	TRBD2	TRBJ2-5	CASTRTSGSQETQYF
TRBV19	TRBD1	TRBJ1-1	CASSIGGQGLGAFF
TRBV11-2	TRBD1	TRBJ1-1	CASGYRGDTEAFF
TRBV28	TRBD1	TRBJ1-2	CASSLGTGEANYGYTF
TRBV6-1	.	TRBJ2-5	CASSVTKATTGGETQYF